These 21 T cell receptor beta chains came from one sample sequenced in a study of regulatory T cells in long-lasting Graves disease. Time point meaning: newly diagnosed GD, antithyroid drugs for less than 3 months. Isolated PBMC RNA provided the starting material for the TCR library. In building TCR beta libraries, iRepertoire HTBI primers were used together with Arm-PCR of CDR3 regions. Each CDR3 protein is one row after TCRdb ran MiXCR on the multiplex PCR reads. This table has 400,000 to 500,000 distinct CDR3 sequences, 14% appearing once. These data were also filed under a second study, of T cells in Graves' hyperthyroidism and ophthalmopathy.

Sample: peripheral blood mononuclear cells (PBMCs), taken at new diagnosis, from a patient treated with antithyroid drugs. The receptors shown here come from a woman in her 50s with Graves disease.

The chain employs TRBV27 and TRBJ1-3; D gene uncertain. The CDR3 is 16 residues long. CDR1 and CDR2 from the germline V gene are MNHEY and SMNVEV (reference sequence). V was shortened by 0 bases and J by 0 bases, with 9 bases between the two germline ends. CDR3 DNA: TGTGCCAGCAGTTTATCTTCAGGAAGCTCTGGAAACACCATATATTTT. This encodes CASSLSSGSSGNTIYF.

Ten or more counts support this clonotype. The chain has TRBV20-1 and TRBJ2-1; 10 bases are shared with TRBD2. Germline V gene lookup returns CDR1 DFQATT and CDR2 SNEGSKA (reference sequence). The CDR3 has 17 residues. The trim removed 0 bases at V and 8 bases at J, leaving 13 bases unmatched. The CDR3 DNA follows: TGCAGTGCTAGAGATCCCTATAGCGGGAGGCGGATGGATGAGCAGTTCTTC. Encoded protein: CSARDPYSGRRMDEQFF.

This clonotype was picked up many times. The chain combines TRBV7-2 with TRBJ2-3; tentative D call: TRBD2 (6 bases). This CDR3 has 15 residues. Germline lookup yields CDR1 SGHTA and CDR2 FQGNSA. Trimming removed 2 bases from V and 6 bases from J, with 15 bases in between. CDR3 bases: TGTGCCAGCAGCTTAAGCTCTAGCGATTGGGATACGCAGTATTTT. As protein: CASSLSSSDWDTQYF.

This clonotype was counted between two and nine times. V and J are TRBV28 and TRBJ1-4; D might be TRBD1 (6 bases). Looked up from germline, CDR1 is MDHEN and CDR2 is SYDVKM. The V end lost 6 bases, the J end lost 6 bases, and 14 bases lay between the germline ends. CDR3 size: 14 residues. DNA of the CDR3: TGTGCCAGCAGCCAGGGGACATTATATGAAAAACTGTTTTTT. Protein sequence: CASSQGTLYEKLFF.

This clonotype was detected many times. The rearrangement links TRBV3-1 to TRBJ1-1; 8 bases line up with TRBD1. The CDR3 extends over 18 amino acids. CDR1 is LGHDT, CDR2 YNNKEL, per germline (reference sequence). The J segment lost 4 bases and the V segment lost 1 base, leaving 14 bases of the junction unmatched. In DNA, the CDR3 is TGTGCCAGCAGCCAAGGCAGGGGGCGGGGAAGAGGAGTCACTGAAGCTTTCTTT. Translated: CASSQGRGRGRGVTEAFF. Looking up the rest from reference TRBV3-1 and TRBJ1-1 gives the full variable domain: DTAVSQTPKYLVTQMGNDKSIKCEQNLGHDTMYWYKQDSKKFLKIMFSYNNKELIINETVPNRFSPKSPDKAHLNLHINSLELGDSAVYFCASSQGRGRGRGVTEAFFGQGTRLTVV.

This clonotype was seen once. This chain uses TRBV6-2 or TRBV6-3 with TRBJ2-5, with 8 bases identical to TRBD2. The V gene end was trimmed by 5 bases and the J gene end by 1 base; junction bases not matched to a gene: 9. From germline, CDR1 is MNHEY and CDR2 SVGEGT. The CDR3 is made up of 16 amino acids. CDR3 in DNA: TGTGCCAGCAGTGACACCCGCGGGGGGACCCAAGAGACCCAGTACTTC. This encodes CASSDTRGGTQETQYF.

In this sample, this clonotype turned up a few times. The chain joins TRBV3-1 to TRBJ1-6, with D tentatively TRBD1 (5 bases). The V gene's germline CDR1 is LGHDT and CDR2 YNNKEL (reference sequence). Trimming took off 2 bases at V and 8 bases at J, with 10 bases between the two ends. The CDR3 runs 14 residues. CDR3 sequence: CASSQTGTYSPLHF. For the CDR3, the DNA is TGTGCCAGCAGCCAAACCGGGACCTATTCACCCCTCCACTTT. Complete variable domain (other parts from reference TRBV3-1 and TRBJ1-6): DTAVSQTPKYLVTQMGNDKSIKCEQNLGHDTMYWYKQDSKKFLKIMFSYNNKELIINETVPNRFSPKSPDKAHLNLHINSLELGDSAVYFCASSQTGTYSPLHFGNGTRLTVT.

This clonotype was seen a few times. The rearrangement links TRBV7-3 to TRBJ2-7; 14 positions agree with TRBD2. The V gene end was trimmed by 1 base and the J gene end by 7 bases; junction bases not matched to a gene: 3. Germline assignment: CDR1 SGHTA and CDR2 FQGTGA. The CDR3 runs to 15 residues. CDR3 DNA sequence: TGTGCCAGCAGCTTAATGGGACTAGCGGGAGATGAGCAGTACTTC. It specifies CASSLMGLAGDEQYF.

The V and J genes are TRBV10-1 and TRBJ2-1, with D uncertain. The CDR3 covers 13 residues. In germline, CDR1 is WNHNN, CDR2 SYGVQD (reference sequence). V was clipped by 0 bases and J by 6 bases, with 6 bases between them. The CDR3: CASSESFSNEQFF. The CDR3, as DNA: TGCGCCAGCAGTGAGTCGTTTTCCAATGAGCAGTTCTTC.

This clonotype was observed many times. The rearrangement joins TRBV2 to TRBJ2-7; no definite D call. The CDR3 is 12 residues long. Germline V gene sequence: CDR1 SNHLY, CDR2 FYNNEI. V dropped 0 bases and J dropped 7 bases, with 7 bases sitting between them. The DNA for the CDR3 is TGTGCCAGCAGTGAAGCAATAAGTGAGCAGTACTTC. It is translated as CASSEAISEQYF.

In this sample, this clonotype turned up many times. V gene TRBV13 combines with J gene TRBJ1-1; TRBD1 agrees at 7 bases. Germline CDR1 is PRHDT and CDR2 is FYEKMQ (reference sequence). V shed 3 bases, J shed 0 bases, and the junction held 13 bases outside the gene matches. The CDR3 is made up of 18 amino acids. In nucleotides, the CDR3 is TGTGCCAGCAGCTTCCGACAGGGTGTGGGGGATATGAACACTGAAGCTTTCTTT. Amino acids: CASSFRQGVGDMNTEAFF.

This clonotype came up many times. The chain has TRBV20-1 and TRBJ2-7, with 10 bases aligning to TRBD2. CDR1 is DFQATT and CDR2 is SNEGSKA in the germline V gene (reference sequence). This CDR3 is 14 amino acids long. The J segment lost 0 bases and the V segment lost 6 bases, leaving 5 bases of the junction unmatched. The CDR3 region has the DNA TGCAGTGCCCCAGCGGGAGGGAGCTCCTACGAGCAGTACTTC. Translating gives CSAPAGGSSYEQYF.

There are a few counts of this clonotype. This chain uses TRBV5-6 with TRBJ2-2, with 12 bases matching TRBD2. Losses at the gene ends were 2 bases for V and 3 bases for J; bases not matched to a gene: 2. This CDR3 has 16 amino acids. Germline values: CDR1 SGHDT, CDR2 YYEEEE. The CDR3 region is CASSFGTSGYTGELFF. The CDR3, as DNA: TGTGCCAGCAGCTTCGGGACTAGCGGGTACACCGGGGAGCTGTTTTTT.

This clonotype has just a few counts. The chain uses TRBV19 and TRBJ1-3, with a tentative D call TRBD1 (5 bases). Trimming took 4 bases from V and 3 from J, leaving 7 bases between them. Per germline, CDR1 LNHDA and CDR2 SQIVND (reference sequence). The CDR3 covers 13 residues. The CDR3 reads CASSRGDGNTIYF. The CDR3 DNA follows: TGTGCCAGTAGTAGAGGGGATGGAAACACCATATATTTT.

A remark on this clonotype: This may be a read error: a much more frequent sequence differs by one nucleotide. This sequence joins TRBV10-3 and TRBJ1-3; 8 bases match TRBD1. The CDR3 contains 15 residues. The germline V gene has CDR1 ENHRY and CDR2 SYGVKD. In nucleotides, the CDR3 is TGTGCCATCAGTGCCGGGACAGGCTCTGGAACCACCATATATTTT. Its protein is CAISAGTGSGTTIYF.

This clonotype was seen just once. A much larger clone lies a single base off, so this may be a read error. The CDR3 DNA follows: TGTGCCAGCAGTGCAAAACTAGCGGGAGGGCCTTTCGTAGAGGCCCAGTACTTC. Amino acid sequence: CASSAKLAGGPFVEAQYF. The V call is TRBV25-1, the J call TRBJ2-5, with 13 bases matching TRBD2. Germline CDR1 is MGHDK and CDR2 is SYGVNS. There are 18 residues in the CDR3.

This clonotype occurred many times. The chain employs TRBV18 and TRBJ2-7; 9 nucleotides line up with TRBD2. Germline trimming cut 6 bases from V and 5 bases from J; bases unmatched to any gene: 2. Germline V gives CDR1 KGHSH, CDR2 LQKENI. This CDR3 is 12 amino acids long. In DNA form, the CDR3 reads TGTGCCAGCTCCCCTAGCGGGAACGAGCAGTACTTC. Its translation: CASSPSGNEQYF.

This clonotype was seen many times. J is TRBJ2-1 and V is TRBV2; D ambiguous. The V end was cut by 4 bases, the J end by 0 bases, with 13 bases between. The germline V gene encodes CDR1 SNHLY and CDR2 FYNNEI. The CDR3 has 16 residues. The CDR3: CASSGASRSSYNEQFF. CDR3 sequence (DNA): TGTGCCAGCAGTGGTGCCTCACGGAGCTCCTACAATGAGCAGTTCTTC. The variable domain in full, completed from reference TRBV2 and TRBJ2-1, reads EPEVTQTPSHQVTQMGQEVILRCVPISNHLYFYWYRQILGQKVEFLVSFYNNEISEKSEIFDDQFSVERPDGSNFTLKIRSTKLEDSAMYFCASSGASRSSYNEQFFGPGTRLTVL.

This clonotype appeared many times. The CDR3 DNA reads as TGCAGTGCTAGCGGACAGGGGCCATCCTACGAGCAGTACTTC. Its protein product is CSASGQGPSYEQYF. The rearrangement links TRBV20-1 to TRBJ2-7, with 9 bases matching TRBD1. V lost 3 bases to trimming and J lost 1 base; unmatched junction nucleotides: 4. CDR3 length: 14 amino acids. The germline V gene has CDR1 DFQATT and CDR2 SNEGSKA (reference sequence).

This clonotype was observed a few times. The rearrangement uses TRBV7-9 and TRBJ2-7; D is unclear. CDR1 SEHNR and CDR2 FQNEAQ come from the germline V gene (reference sequence). Trimming left V 2 bases short and J 0 bases short, with 11 bases between. The CDR3 loop spans 15 amino acids. This CDR3 is CASSLNSPTSYEQYF. The CDR3 coding sequence is TGTGCCAGCAGCTTAAATTCCCCTACCTCCTACGAGCAGTACTTC.

This clonotype was counted ten times or more. This rearrangement joins TRBV12-3 or TRBV12-4 to TRBJ1-4, with D unclear. The V end was cut by 3 bases, the J end by 5 bases, with 4 bases between. This CDR3 spans 12 amino acids. The CDR3 reads CASSFRNEKLFF. CDR3 coding DNA: TGTGCCAGCAGTTTTAGGAATGAAAAACTGTTTTTT.